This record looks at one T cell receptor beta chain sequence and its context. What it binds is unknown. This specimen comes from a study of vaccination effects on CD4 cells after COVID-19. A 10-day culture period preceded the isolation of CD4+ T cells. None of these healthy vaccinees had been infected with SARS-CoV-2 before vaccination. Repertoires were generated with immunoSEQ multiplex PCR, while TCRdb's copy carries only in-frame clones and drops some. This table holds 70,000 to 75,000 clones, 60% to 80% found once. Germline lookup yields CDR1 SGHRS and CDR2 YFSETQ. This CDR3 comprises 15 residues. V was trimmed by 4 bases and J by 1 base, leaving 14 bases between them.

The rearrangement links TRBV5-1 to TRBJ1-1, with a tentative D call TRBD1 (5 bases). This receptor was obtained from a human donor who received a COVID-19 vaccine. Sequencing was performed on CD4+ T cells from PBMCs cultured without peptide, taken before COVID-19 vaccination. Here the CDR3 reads CASSPEGVENTEAFF. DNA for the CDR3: TGCGCCAGCAGCCCTGAAGGGGTGGAGAACACTGAAGCTTTCTTT.